One sample yielded the 28 T cell receptor beta chains listed below, sequenced in a study of blood T cell repertoires in COVID-19. TCRdb's copy holds only in-frame clones and misses some; the assay was immunoSEQ multiplex PCR. This table has some 220,000 clones, 84% appearing once. The sample taken for sequencing was peripheral blood. The receptors derive from a middle-aged man with active or convalescent COVID-19.

The count of this clone is one. The rearrangement joins TRBV18 to TRBJ2-6; D might be TRBD2 (5 bases). There are 17 residues in the CDR3. V lost 3 bases, J lost 4 bases, and 16 bases lay in between. The V gene's germline CDR1 is KGHSH and CDR2 LQKENI. CDR3 residues: CASSPLAGVSGANVLTF. CDR3 DNA sequence: TGTGCCAGCTCACCCCTTGCCGGGGTTTCCGGGGCCAACGTCCTGACTTTC.

The chain employs TRBV12-2 and TRBJ2-5; the table calls TRBD1, which could not be checked here. TRBV12-2 is a recognized pseudogene. The CDR3 totals 17 residues. CDR3 nucleotides: TGTGCAAGTCGCTTAGTAAGGCTACAGATAAGGGGCGAGACCCAGTACTTC. It yields the protein CASRLVRLQIRGETQYF.

The chain has TRBV7-9 and TRBJ1-4; D is unclear. Germline V gene sequence: CDR1 SEHNR, CDR2 FQNEAQ (reference sequence). This CDR3 contains 17 residues. V was shortened by 0 bases and J by 0 bases, with 11 bases between the two germline ends. The CDR3 nucleotides are TGTGCCAGCAGCTTAGCCAAGGGAGCAGCAACTAATGAAAAACTGTTTTTT. Protein sequence: CASSLAKGAATNEKLFF. The full variable domain, with the rest looked up from reference TRBV7-9 and TRBJ1-4, is DTGVSQNPRHKITKRGQNVTFRCDPISEHNRLYWYRQTLGQGPEFLTYFQNEAQLEKSRLLSDRFSAERPKGSFSTLEIQRTEQGDSAMYLCASSLAKGAATNEKLFFGSGTQLSVL.

The chain recombines TRBV7-8 with TRBJ1-4; 10 bases are a match to TRBD1. Per germline, CDR1 SGHVS and CDR2 FQNEAQ. V dropped 1 base and J dropped 5; count of bases not matched to a gene: 16. CDR3 length: 20 amino acids. This chain's CDR3 is CASSLGLIGGTGEGNEKLFF. The CDR3 bases are TGTGCCAGCAGCTTAGGTCTAATAGGTGGGACAGGGGAAGGGAATGAAAAACTGTTTTTT.

This clone was seen just once. This sequence joins TRBV27 and TRBJ1-6; D not certain. Germline CDR1 reads MNHEY; CDR2 reads SMNVEV (reference sequence). The CDR3 has 15 amino acids. V lost 3 bases and J lost 8, with 14 bases in between. In DNA, the CDR3 is TGTGCCAGCAGTTTTGCGGGAGGGATTTATTCACCCCTCCACTTT. Its protein product is CASSFAGGIYSPLHF.

Only a few counts were recorded for this clone. The CDR3 nucleotides are TGTGCCAGCAGTCCGCGGGACTACGAGCAGTACTTC. Protein: CASSPRDYEQYF. The chain combines TRBV6-6 with TRBJ2-7, with D perhaps matching TRBD2 (6 bases). CDR3 length: 12 residues. Between the trimmed V and J ends, which lost 5 bases and 3 bases, there was a span of 8 bases. Germline V gene lookup returns CDR1 MNHNY and CDR2 SVGAGI (reference sequence).

Only a few counts were recorded for this clone. This chain joins TRBV2 and TRBJ1-2; possibly TRBD1 for D (6 bases). Germline V CDR1 and CDR2: SNHLY, FYNNEI. This CDR3 is built from 13 residues. V gave up 2 bases and J gave up 7 bases, with 11 bases separating them. CDR3 loop: CASSETGILGYTF. The CDR3 DNA follows: TGTGCCAGCAGTGAAACAGGGATTCTTGGCTACACCTTC.

This clone was picked up a small number of times. The gene calls are TRBV23-1 and TRBJ2-3; TRBD2 aligns across 13 bases. TRBV23-1 qualifies as an ORF whose function is uncertain. The length of the CDR3 is 19 residues. The ends lost 4 bases at V and 4 bases at J; junction bases unmatched: 14. In DNA, the CDR3 is TGCGCCAGCAGTCCTCGACGGATCCGGACTAGCGGGAGCCCAGATACGCAGTATTTT. This sequence encodes CASSPRRIRTSGSPDTQYF.

The rearrangement joins TRBV25-1 to TRBJ1-1; no clear D. The CDR3 spans 13 residues. Germline CDR1 reads MGHDK; CDR2 reads SYGVNS. Trimming removed 7 bases from V and 3 bases from J, with 12 bases in between. The CDR3 DNA follows: TGTGCCAGCACCAGCCGGGGATACACTGAAGCTTTCTTT. Translating it yields CASTSRGYTEAFF.

This clone was seen once. The V call is TRBV9, the J call TRBJ1-4, with D possibly being TRBD1 (5 bases). Between the trimmed V and J ends, which lost 4 bases and 8 bases, there was a span of 15 bases. Germline V gene sequence: CDR1 SGDLS, CDR2 YYNGEE. CDR3 length: 14 amino acids. In nucleotides, the CDR3 is TGTGCCAGCAGCCCCCCCGGGGGGAGAGAAAAACTGTTTTTT. Encoded protein: CASSPPGGREKLFF.

This sequence joins TRBV7-2 and TRBJ2-1; D unclear. Germline V CDR1 and CDR2: SGHTA, FQGNSA. The CDR3 runs to 13 residues. V shed 2 bases and J shed 10 bases, with 12 bases lying between them. CDR3 amino acids: CASSLNFPQEQFF. The DNA for the CDR3 is TGTGCCAGCAGCTTAAATTTTCCACAGGAGCAGTTCTTC.

The chain links TRBV5-6 to TRBJ1-1; maybe TRBD1 (6 bases). The CDR3 consists of 14 residues. Germline loops: CDR1 SGHDT, CDR2 YYEEEE. Trimming left V 2 bases short and J 4 bases short, with 12 bases between. CDR3 sequence (DNA): TGTGCCAGCAGCTTACAGGGATCCCTCACTGAAGCTTTCTTT. Amino acid sequence: CASSLQGSLTEAFF.

The genes are TRBV15 and TRBJ1-2; 7 nucleotides align to TRBD1. The CDR3 spans 16 residues. Germline V gene sequence: CDR1 LNHNV, CDR2 YYDKDF (reference sequence). V trimming: 0 bases; J trimming: 7 bases; junction bases outside the gene matches: 11. This chain's CDR3 is CATSRDADDRVGGYTF. CDR3 sequence (DNA): TGTGCCACCAGCAGAGACGCCGACGACAGGGTTGGTGGCTACACCTTC.

The rearrangement uses TRBV15 and TRBJ1-2; 8 bases match TRBD1. The CDR3 sequence is 16 residues long. The junction had 7 bases not matched to a gene; V was cut back by 1 base and J by 3 bases. Germline V CDR1 and CDR2: LNHNV, YYDKDF (reference sequence). DNA of the CDR3: TGTGCCACCAGCAGAGCGCCAGGGGGACAGGACTATGGCTACACCTTC. Residues: CATSRAPGGQDYGYTF.

This clone has a handful of counts. This chain links TRBV7-9 with TRBJ2-1, with 9 bases that match TRBD1. V shed 5 bases, J shed 2 bases, and the junction held 4 bases outside the gene matches. Per germline, CDR1 SEHNR and CDR2 FQNEAQ (reference sequence). This CDR3 is 15 amino acids long. The CDR3 bases are TGTGCCAGCAGCGCGGGACAGGGTACCTACAATGAGCAGTTCTTC. As protein: CASSAGQGTYNEQFF.

This chain uses TRBV10-2 with TRBJ1-1; D is perhaps TRBD1 (5 bases). Looked up from germline, CDR1 is WSHSY and CDR2 is SAAADI. Between the trimmed V and J ends, which lost 4 bases and 0 bases, there was a span of 6 bases. CDR3 size: 13 residues. CDR3 DNA: TGCGCCAGCAGTGGACAGATGAACACTGAAGCTTTCTTT. Amino acids: CASSGQMNTEAFF.

V is TRBV28 and J is TRBJ2-2; D is perhaps TRBD2 (5 bases). CDR1 is MDHEN, CDR2 SYDVKM, per germline. V dropped 8 bases and J dropped 5 bases, with 15 bases sitting between them. This CDR3 comprises 14 residues. The CDR3 spells CASSFPGMTGELFF. CDR3 sequence (DNA): TGTGCCAGCTCCTTCCCCGGGATGACCGGGGAGCTGTTTTTT.

In DNA form, the CDR3 reads TGTGCCAGCAGTTTATCAGGGGCCCAAGAGACCCAGTACTTC. Its protein product is CASSLSGAQETQYF. The genes are TRBV28 and TRBJ2-5, with D possibly being TRBD1 (6 bases). Trimming took 1 base from V and 1 from J, leaving 7 bases between them. This CDR3 spans 14 amino acids. The V gene's germline CDR1 is MDHEN and CDR2 SYDVKM.

The chain joins TRBV10-2 to TRBJ2-3, with 10 positions matching TRBD1. V lost 1 base, J lost 7 bases, and 2 bases stayed unmatched. The CDR3 contains 14 residues. Germline values: CDR1 WSHSY, CDR2 SAAADI. In nucleotides, the CDR3 is TGCGCCAGCAGTGAGTGGACAGGGGGTTATACGCAGTATTTT. Translating it yields CASSEWTGGYTQYF.

This clone was detected once. The chain carries TRBV5-5 and TRBJ2-5, with D possibly TRBD1 on 6 matching bases. The germline V gene encodes CDR1 SGHKS and CDR2 YYEKEE (reference sequence). Trimming stripped 4 bases from V and 4 bases from J, with 14 bases between. CDR3 length: 14 residues. DNA of the CDR3: TGTGCCAGCAGCCTCGGGACATTGGGAGAGACCCAGTACTTC. Amino acid sequence: CASSLGTLGETQYF.

V usage is TRBV2 and J usage is TRBJ1-3, with D uncertain. Germline V gene lookup returns CDR1 SNHLY and CDR2 FYNNEI. The CDR3 totals 15 residues. Trimming pared 2 bases from V and 2 bases from J, leaving 10 bases between. The CDR3: CASSEFPRTGNTIYF. The CDR3 DNA follows: TGTGCCAGCAGTGAATTTCCCAGGACTGGAAACACCATATATTTT.

There are many counts of this clone. The gene calls are TRBV2 and TRBJ1-1; 8 bases match TRBD1. V dropped 5 bases and J dropped 2; count of bases not matched to a gene: 4. Germline CDR1 reads SNHLY; CDR2 reads FYNNEI. This CDR3 comprises 14 residues. CDR3 in DNA: TGTGCCAGCAGTCAACAGGGGGGAAACACTGAAGCTTTCTTT. It codes for CASSQQGGNTEAFF.

The rearrangement joins TRBV12-3 or TRBV12-4 to TRBJ1-1, with D perhaps TRBD1 (5 bases). V lost 3 bases to trimming and J lost 6 bases, with 11 bases between them. The length of the CDR3 is 13 residues. The chain's CDR3 is CASSLRQGSEAFF. In DNA, the CDR3 is TGTGCCAGCAGTTTGAGGCAGGGCTCTGAAGCTTTCTTT.

V usage is TRBV6-4 and J usage is TRBJ2-1; TRBD2 is a possible D gene (5 bases). The ends were cut back, 9 bases at V and 0 bases at J, with 12 bases in the middle. The V gene's germline CDR1 is MRHNA and CDR2 SNTAGT. The CDR3 spans 14 residues. The CDR3 region is CASTGRASYNEQFF. CDR3 coding DNA: TGTGCCAGTACCGGGCGGGCCTCCTACAATGAGCAGTTCTTC.

This sequence joins TRBV5-4 and TRBJ2-5, with 10 positions matching TRBD1. The V gene end was trimmed by 4 bases and the J gene end by 1 base; junction bases not matched to a gene: 7. The CDR3 is 16 amino acids. Looked up from germline, CDR1 is SGHNT and CDR2 is YYREEE (reference sequence). CDR3 sequence reads: CASSIRTGGAQETQYF. For the CDR3, the DNA is TGTGCCAGCAGCATCCGGACAGGGGGGGCCCAAGAGACCCAGTACTTC.

Concerning this clone: Distinct nucleotide sequences in the sample also encode this CDR3. The chain recombines TRBV28 with TRBJ2-1; no reliable D call. In germline, CDR1 is MDHEN, CDR2 SYDVKM. The CDR3 consists of 13 residues. The V end lost 4 bases, the J end lost 3 bases, and 7 bases lay between the germline ends. CDR3 sequence reads: CASSSSDYNEQFF. The CDR3 nucleotides read TGTGCCAGCAGTTCGAGTGACTACAATGAGCAGTTCTTC.

The CDR3 nucleotides read TGTGCCAGCAGTTTAGCGCTCGGGGGGCAGTTCTTC. Its protein is CASSLALGGQFF. The V and J genes are TRBV12-3 or TRBV12-4 and TRBJ2-1; possibly TRBD2 for D (6 bases). The CDR3 loop spans 12 amino acids. V lost 0 bases, J lost 12 bases, and 9 bases lay in between.

The V gene is TRBV29-1, the J gene TRBJ1-1; D may be TRBD1 (5 bases). Trimming removed 6 bases at V and 0 bases at J, with 8 bases between. Germline CDR1 is SQVTM and CDR2 is ANQGSEA. The CDR3 length is 12 residues. The CDR3 nucleotides read TGCAGCGTGGACAACATGAACACTGAAGCTTTCTTT. Translation gives CSVDNMNTEAFF. Variable domain in full (rest from reference TRBV29-1 and TRBJ1-1): SAVISQKPSRDICQRGTSLTIQCQVDSQVTMMFWYRQQPGQSLTLIATANQGSEATYESGFVIDKFPISRPNLTFSTLTVSNMSPEDSSIYLCSVDNMNTEAFFGQGTRLTVV.